A single sample is the source of the 2 T cell receptor beta chains below, sequenced in a study of cytomegalovirus exposure and HLA in healthy donors. Generated by immunoSEQ multiplex PCR, the TCRdb table keeps only in-frame clones and is missing some. Seen here are roughly 130,000 clones, just under 90% observed once, and the top ten hold 6.2%. The sample taken for sequencing was PBMCs. The receptors were sampled from a woman in her 30s in good health and CMV-seropositive.

The chain combines TRBV6-1 with TRBJ1-3; possibly TRBD1 for D (5 bases). The CDR3 is 18 amino acids. In germline, CDR1 is MNHNS, CDR2 SASEGT. V lost 2 bases and J lost 4, with 21 bases in between. DNA of the CDR3: TGTGCCAGCAGTGAATCGGCAGGGTGGGTGTTGATAGGAAACACCATATATTTT. Protein product: CASSESAGWVLIGNTIYF.

This chain joins TRBV5-8 and TRBJ2-3; 11 nucleotides line up with TRBD2. The CDR3 loop spans 15 amino acids. From germline, CDR1 is SGHTS and CDR2 YDEGEE. V was pared by 4 bases and J by 3 bases, with 4 bases of the junction left unmatched. The CDR3 here is CASSKGLAETDTQYF. CDR3 DNA: TGTGCCAGCAGCAAGGGACTAGCGGAGACAGATACGCAGTATTTT.